This entry concerns a single T cell receptor (beta chain). The antigen remains undetermined. PCR primers comprised 60 Vbeta and 13 Jbeta primers. Here immunoSEQ multiplex PCR was the method, and the copy in TCRdb shows in-frame clones only, minus some. This sample carries 170,000 or so clones, around 78% of them seen once, and the ten largest clones take around 3.1%. This sample is drawn from a study of cytomegalovirus exposure and HLA in healthy donors. Study findings and constraints: Later examination showed HLA-associated TCR beta chains had greater clonal expansion than equally common others.

V gave up 0 bases and J gave up 6 bases; unmatched junction bases: 7. Germline V gives CDR1 SGHNT, CDR2 YYREEE (reference sequence). CDR3 length: 17 residues. The rearrangement links TRBV5-4 to TRBJ1-5; 12 bases align to TRBD1. The sample comprised PBMCs. This TCR came from a woman in her forties or fifties in good health and CMV-seropositive. The CDR3 reads CASSLGGGQGAGQPQHF. CDR3 sequence (DNA): TGTGCCAGCAGCTTGGGGGGGGGACAGGGGGCTGGTCAGCCCCAGCATTTT.